Included here is one T cell receptor beta chain sequence, with context. The antigen remains undetermined. This specimen comes from a study of cytomegalovirus exposure and HLA in healthy donors. Study-wide points: V- and J-gene trimming in TCR beta was tied to a missense DCLRE1C variant by an analysis performed later. Several of the most significant clusters appeared linked to common viral pathogens, based on a later analysis.

This CDR3 is built from 15 residues. With V trimmed by 11 bases and J by 4 bases, 15 bases remained unmatched. Germline lookup yields CDR1 MDHEN and CDR2 SYDVKM. PCR used 60 Vbeta primers and 13 Jbeta primers. In the original processing: A later analysis counted 70 million to 85 million unique TCR beta chains, some 11 million shared. Data came from immunoSEQ multiplex PCR; TCRdb stores just in-frame clones and leaves some out. V, J and clone size reflect that table, while D and trimming were determined from the DNA. There are some 100,000 clones in the sample; 60% to 80% occur only once, and over 4% lies in the top ten.

This receptor was obtained from a woman in her late teens or twenties in good health and CMV-seropositive. The chain carries TRBV28 and TRBJ2-5; 8 bases are shared with TRBD2. The sequenced material came from PBMCs. In DNA form, the CDR3 reads TGTGCCTCCTCAACCCAGACCCGGGGGGGAGAGACCCAGTACTTC. Protein: CASSTQTRGGETQYF.